The entry below gives a single T cell receptor beta chain sequence along with its context. What it binds is not known. This specimen comes from a study of cytomegalovirus exposure and HLA in healthy donors. Overall study findings and caveats: Later, an analysis found that common viral pathogens appeared to be linked with several of the most significant clusters.

The PCR made use of 60 Vbeta and 13 Jbeta primers. Clones were read by immunoSEQ multiplex PCR, and TCRdb kept only the in-frame ones, dropping some. This table has about 190,000 clones, approximately 82% appearing once. V shed 2 bases, J shed 5 bases, and the junction held 5 bases outside the gene matches. Germline-derived CDR1 and CDR2 are SGHTA and FQGNSA. The CDR3 contains 15 residues. The V and J genes are TRBV7-2 and TRBJ1-4; 7 nucleotides match TRBD1. Sequencing was performed on PBMCs. This TCR was sampled from a woman aged 45-65 years in good health and CMV-seropositive. The CDR3 coding sequence is TGTGCCAGCAGCTTAAACAGGGGAGTGAATGAAAAACTGTTTTTT. Its protein is CASSLNRGVNEKLFF.